The rows below give T cell receptor beta chains drawn from one sample of a study of blood T cell repertoires in COVID-19. Method: immunoSEQ multiplex PCR; TCRdb's copy keeps in-frame clones and lacks some. The sample yields tens of thousands of clones, approximately 78% seen once. Material: peripheral blood. The receptor source for this set is a human donor in a cohort sampled during active COVID-19. CDR3s include the opening cysteine and the closing phenylalanine or tryptophan. A D gene is named only where the DNA matches it firmly. The listing skips clone size in some rows; elsewhere it reads once, few, many or a size class.

v_gene	d_gene	j_gene	abundance	CDR3nt	CDR3aa
TRBV6-5	-	TRBJ1-2	-	TGTGCCAGCAGTTACGGGGGGAGCTGGAACGGCTACACCTTC	CASSYGGSWNGYTF
TRBV7-9	-	TRBJ2-7	-	TGTGCCAGCAGGCCTACCGGGATAGCCTACGAGCAGTACTTC	CASRPTGIAYEQYF
TRBV9	-	TRBJ2-1	few	TGTGCCACCTCTCGAGGGGGGGGCTACAATGAGCAGTTCTTC	CATSRGGGYNEQFF
TRBV19	-	TRBJ1-6	once	TGTGCCAGTATGTCCACAGCCAATTCACCCCTCCACTTT	CASMSTANSPLHF
TRBV5-5	-	TRBJ1-4	-	TGTGCCAGCAGCCCCCTTGGGGGAGGCGCAACTAATGAAAAACTGTTTTTT	CASSPLGGGATNEKLFF
TRBV7-3	TRBD2	TRBJ2-1	-	TGTGCCAGCGCGAGCGGGGATTCCTACAATGAGCAGTTCTTC	CASASGDSYNEQFF
TRBV19	-	TRBJ2-7	-	TGTGCCAGTCCCGACAGGTCAGCCCCCTACGAGCAGTACTTC	CASPDRSAPYEQYF
TRBV19	-	TRBJ1-1	-	TGTGCCAGTAGTATGGCGGGGTCGGCTTTCTTT	CASSMAGSAFF
TRBV10-1	TRBD2	TRBJ2-1	-	TGCGCCAGCCACCTTGGAATGGCTAGCGGGGGAGTTAACAATGAGCAGTTCTTC	CASHLGMASGGVNNEQFF
TRBV4-2	TRBD2	TRBJ2-5	-	TGTGCCAGCAGCCACTCCCGGTCAGCGGGGGGGCCGGGGACCCAGTACTTC	CASSHSRSAGGPGTQYF
TRBV5-1	TRBD1	TRBJ1-2	-	TGCGCCAGCAGCGGAACGGGACAGGGGGCTGATGGCTACACCTTC	CASSGTGQGADGYTF
TRBV2	TRBD2	TRBJ2-2	once	TGTGCCAGCAGTGGTGCGGGGGGTCATAACACCGGGGAGCTGTTTTTT	CASSGAGGHNTGELFF
TRBV6-5	TRBD1	TRBJ2-2	-	TGTGCCAGCAGACACAGGGGGCCCGCCGGGGAGCTGTTTTTT	CASRHRGPAGELFF